Reported below is one T cell receptor (beta chain). Its target is unknown. Per the germline V gene, CDR1 is DFQATT and CDR2 is SNEGSKA (reference sequence). This CDR3 spans 14 amino acids. Libraries used 5'RACE template switching adding universal primer site and UMIs. TCRdb re-analyzed the 5' RACE reads; it lists each CDR3 protein once, without DNA. The sample data list 350,000 to 500,000 distinct CDR3 sequences. This record comes from a study of T cells expressing NK-cell markers. The wider study: The TCR beta repertoires originated in sorted CD3+CD56+NKG2C+, CD3+CD56+NKG2C- and CD3+CD56-NKG2C+ T cells. Serological testing identified seven of the eight sequenced donors as HCMV-seropositive and one as seronegative. Findings and limits, study-wide: Expanded NKG2C+ T cell clones had unclear HCMV specificity.

V is TRBV20-1 and J is TRBJ2-1; the D call from TCRdb, TRBD2, cannot be confirmed without DNA. The sequence derives from a woman between 18 and 75 years old in good health. The material sequenced was blood T cells: a sorted CD56 or NKG2C T cell subset, CD4+ or CD8+ T cells, or bulk PBMC T cells (not recorded which). The CDR3 sequence is CSARAGTSGVEQFF.